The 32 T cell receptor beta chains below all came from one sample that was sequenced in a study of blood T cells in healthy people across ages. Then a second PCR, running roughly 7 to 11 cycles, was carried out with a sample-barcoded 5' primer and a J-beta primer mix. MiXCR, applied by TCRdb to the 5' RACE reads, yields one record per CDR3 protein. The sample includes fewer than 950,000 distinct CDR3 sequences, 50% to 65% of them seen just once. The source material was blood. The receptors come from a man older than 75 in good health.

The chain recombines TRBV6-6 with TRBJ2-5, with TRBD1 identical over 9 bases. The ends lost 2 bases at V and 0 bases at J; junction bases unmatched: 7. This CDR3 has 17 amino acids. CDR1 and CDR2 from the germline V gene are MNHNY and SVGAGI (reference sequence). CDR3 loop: CASSYPRTGAHQETQYF. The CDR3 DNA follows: TGTGCCAGCAGTTACCCCCGGACAGGGGCCCACCAAGAGACCCAGTACTTC.

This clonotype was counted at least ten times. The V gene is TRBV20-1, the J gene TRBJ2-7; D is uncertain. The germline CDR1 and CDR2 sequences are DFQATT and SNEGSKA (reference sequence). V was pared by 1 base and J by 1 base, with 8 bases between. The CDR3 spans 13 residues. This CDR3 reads CSARAGLSYEQYF. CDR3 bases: TGCAGTGCTAGAGCAGGTTTGTCCTACGAGCAGTACTTC.

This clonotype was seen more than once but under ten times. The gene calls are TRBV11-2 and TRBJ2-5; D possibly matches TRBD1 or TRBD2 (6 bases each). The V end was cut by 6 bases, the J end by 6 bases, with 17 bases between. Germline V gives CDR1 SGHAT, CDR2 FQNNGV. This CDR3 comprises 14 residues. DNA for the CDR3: TGTGCCAGCAGACCTGGGGGGCAGCAGAAGACCCAGTACTTC. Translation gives CASRPGGQQKTQYF.

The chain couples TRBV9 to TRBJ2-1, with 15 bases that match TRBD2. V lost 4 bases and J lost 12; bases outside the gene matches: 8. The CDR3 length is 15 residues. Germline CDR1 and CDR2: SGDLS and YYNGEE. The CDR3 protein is CASSPRGLAGGLQFF. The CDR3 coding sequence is TGTGCCAGCAGCCCCCGCGGACTAGCGGGAGGGCTGCAGTTCTTC.

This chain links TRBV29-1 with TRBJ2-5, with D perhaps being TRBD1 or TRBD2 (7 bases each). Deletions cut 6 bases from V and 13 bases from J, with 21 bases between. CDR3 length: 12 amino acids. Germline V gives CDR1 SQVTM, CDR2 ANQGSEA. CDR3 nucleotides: TGCAGCGTGCGAACGGCGGGGGACAGCGCGTACTTC. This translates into CSVRTAGDSAYF. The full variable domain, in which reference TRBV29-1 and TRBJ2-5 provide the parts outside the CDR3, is SAVISQKPSRDICQRGTSLTIQCQVDSQVTMMFWYRQQPGQSLTLIATANQGSEATYESGFVIDKFPISRPNLTFSTLTVSNMSPEDSSIYLCSVRTAGDSAYFGPGTRLLVL.

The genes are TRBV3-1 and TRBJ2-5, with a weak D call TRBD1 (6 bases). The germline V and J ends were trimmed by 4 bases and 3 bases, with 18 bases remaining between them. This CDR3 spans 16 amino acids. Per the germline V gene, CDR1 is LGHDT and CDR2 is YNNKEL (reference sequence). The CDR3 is CASSLRVPGDEETQYF. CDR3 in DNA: TGTGCCAGCAGCCTAAGGGTTCCAGGGGATGAAGAGACCCAGTACTTC.

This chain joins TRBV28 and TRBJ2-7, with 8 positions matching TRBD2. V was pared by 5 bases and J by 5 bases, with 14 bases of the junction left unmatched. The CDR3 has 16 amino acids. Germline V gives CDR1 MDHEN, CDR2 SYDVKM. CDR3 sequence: CASSSAGAGGVNEQYF. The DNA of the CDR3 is TGTGCCAGCAGTAGCGCTGGGGCGGGAGGAGTCAACGAGCAGTACTTC.

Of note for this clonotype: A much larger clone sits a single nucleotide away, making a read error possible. In DNA form, the CDR3 reads TGCAGCGCTAGAAAAGGGGGATTATTCGATGAGCAGTTCTTC. Translating gives CSARKGGLFDEQFF. The J gene is TRBJ2-1, the V gene TRBV29-1; D is possibly TRBD1 (6 bases). This CDR3 has 14 amino acids. V was trimmed by 7 bases and J by 8 bases, leaving 21 bases between them. Germline CDR1 and CDR2: SQVTM and ANQGSEA.

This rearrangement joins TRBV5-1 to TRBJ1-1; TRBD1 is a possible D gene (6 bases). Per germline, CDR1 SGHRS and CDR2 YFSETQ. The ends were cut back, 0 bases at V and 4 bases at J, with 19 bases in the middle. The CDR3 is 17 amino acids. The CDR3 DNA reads TGCGCCAGCAGCTTGGTTGCCCGGGACAACGAGGCCACTGAAGCTTTCTTT. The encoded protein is CASSLVARDNEATEAFF.

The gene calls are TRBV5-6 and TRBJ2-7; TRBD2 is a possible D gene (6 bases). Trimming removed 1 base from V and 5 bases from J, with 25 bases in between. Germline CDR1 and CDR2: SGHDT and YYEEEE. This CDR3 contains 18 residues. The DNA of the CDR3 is TGTGCCAGCAGCTTGCGGGACTGGTCGAAAACCTCTTCCGACGAGCAGTACTTC. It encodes CASSLRDWSKTSSDEQYF.

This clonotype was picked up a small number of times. The CDR3 is CSARSGLHKNIQYF. The CDR3 nucleotides read TGCAGTGCTAGATCGGGACTTCACAAAAACATTCAGTACTTC. The chain links TRBV20-1 to TRBJ2-4; D might be TRBD2 (6 bases). CDR3 length: 14 residues. V lost 2 bases, J lost 3 bases, and 11 bases lay in between. Germline-derived CDR1 and CDR2 are DFQATT and SNEGSKA (reference sequence).

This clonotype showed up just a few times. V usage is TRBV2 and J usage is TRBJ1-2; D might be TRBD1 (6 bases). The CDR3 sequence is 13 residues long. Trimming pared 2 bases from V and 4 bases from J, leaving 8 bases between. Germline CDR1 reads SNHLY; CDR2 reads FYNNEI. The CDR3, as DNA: TGTGCCAGCAGTGAACAGGGGATCTATGGCTACACCTTC. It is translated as CASSEQGIYGYTF.

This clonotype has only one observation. The CDR3 spells CATGTSGKPDTQYF. Here the CDR3 DNA reads TGTGCCACTGGGACTAGCGGGAAGCCAGATACGCAGTATTTT. V gene TRBV24-1 combines with J gene TRBJ2-3; TRBD2 agrees at 13 bases. The CDR3 runs to 14 residues. V lost 10 bases to trimming and J lost 4 bases; unmatched junction nucleotides: 4. Germline assignment: CDR1 KGHDR and CDR2 SFDVKD.

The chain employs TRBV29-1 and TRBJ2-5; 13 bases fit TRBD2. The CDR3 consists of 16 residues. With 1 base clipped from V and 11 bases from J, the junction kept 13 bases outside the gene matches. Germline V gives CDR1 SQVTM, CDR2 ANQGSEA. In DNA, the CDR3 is TGCAGCGTTGAAGGTGGCACTAGCGGGAGGGCCGGGGAGCAGTACTTC. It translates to CSVEGGTSGRAGEQYF.

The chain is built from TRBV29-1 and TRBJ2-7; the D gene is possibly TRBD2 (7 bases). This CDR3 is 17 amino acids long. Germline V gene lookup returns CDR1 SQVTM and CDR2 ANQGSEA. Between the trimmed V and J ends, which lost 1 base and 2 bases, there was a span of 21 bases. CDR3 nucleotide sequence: TGCAGCGTTGAAGCCCCCGTACAGGGAGGGGGAGCCTACGAGCAGTACTTC. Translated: CSVEAPVQGGGAYEQYF.

The CDR3 coding sequence is TGTGCCAGCAGCGATTTCCTCCCAGATACGCAGTATTTT. Its protein is CASSDFLPDTQYF. The rearrangement links TRBV5-5 to TRBJ2-3, with no clear D. The CDR3 consists of 13 residues. From germline, CDR1 is SGHKS and CDR2 YYEKEE (reference sequence). V was pared by 4 bases and J by 4 bases, with 10 bases between.

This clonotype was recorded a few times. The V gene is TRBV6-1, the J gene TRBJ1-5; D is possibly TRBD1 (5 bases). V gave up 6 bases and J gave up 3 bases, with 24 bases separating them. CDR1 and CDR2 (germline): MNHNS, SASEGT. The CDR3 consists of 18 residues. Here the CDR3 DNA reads TGTGCCAGCAGCCATCCATTCGGGGCCAAAAGCTCCAATCAGCCCCAGCATTTT. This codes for CASSHPFGAKSSNQPQHF.

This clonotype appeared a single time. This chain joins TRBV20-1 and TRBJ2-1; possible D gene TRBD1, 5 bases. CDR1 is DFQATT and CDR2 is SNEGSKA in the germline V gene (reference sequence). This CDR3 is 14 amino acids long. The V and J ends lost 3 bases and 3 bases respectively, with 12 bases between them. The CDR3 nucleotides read TGCAGTGCTAGGACCCGACAGAGCTACAATGAGCAGTTCTTC. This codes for CSARTRQSYNEQFF.

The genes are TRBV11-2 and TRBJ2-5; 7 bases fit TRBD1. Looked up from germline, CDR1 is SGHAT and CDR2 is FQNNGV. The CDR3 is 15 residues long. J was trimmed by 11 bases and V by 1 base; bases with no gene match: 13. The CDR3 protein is CASSLAGTANNEQYF. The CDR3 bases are TGTGCCAGCAGCTTAGCGGGGACAGCGAACAATGAGCAGTACTTC.

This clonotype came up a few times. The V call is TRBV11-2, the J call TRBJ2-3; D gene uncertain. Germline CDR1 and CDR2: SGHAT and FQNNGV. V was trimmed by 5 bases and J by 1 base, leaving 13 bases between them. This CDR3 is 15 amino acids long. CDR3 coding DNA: TGTGCCAGCAGCCTTGGTAATCCCGGCACAGATACGCAGTATTTT. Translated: CASSLGNPGTDTQYF.

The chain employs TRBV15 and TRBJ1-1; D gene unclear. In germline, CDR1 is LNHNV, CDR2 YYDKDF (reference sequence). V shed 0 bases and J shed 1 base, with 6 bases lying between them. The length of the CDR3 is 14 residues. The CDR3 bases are TGTGCCACCAGCAGAGACCGACGGAACACTGAAGCTTTCTTT. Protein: CATSRDRRNTEAFF.

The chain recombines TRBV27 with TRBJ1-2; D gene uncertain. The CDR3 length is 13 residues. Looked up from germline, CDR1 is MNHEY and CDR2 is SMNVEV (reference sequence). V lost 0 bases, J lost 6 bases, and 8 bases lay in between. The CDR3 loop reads CASSLSSTDGYTF. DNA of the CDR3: TGTGCCAGCAGTTTATCATCGACGGATGGCTACACCTTC.

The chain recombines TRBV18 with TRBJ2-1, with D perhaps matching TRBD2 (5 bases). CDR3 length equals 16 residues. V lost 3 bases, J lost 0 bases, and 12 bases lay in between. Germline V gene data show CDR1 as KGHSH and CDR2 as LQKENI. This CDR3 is CASSPAGKSSYNEQFF. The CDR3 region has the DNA TGTGCCAGCTCACCGGCCGGGAAGAGCTCCTACAATGAGCAGTTCTTC.

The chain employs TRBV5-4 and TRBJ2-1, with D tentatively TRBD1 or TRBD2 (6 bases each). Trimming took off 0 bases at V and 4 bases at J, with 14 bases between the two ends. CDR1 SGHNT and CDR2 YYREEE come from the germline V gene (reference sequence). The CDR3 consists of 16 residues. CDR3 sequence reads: CASSLVSGGNYNEQFF. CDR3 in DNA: TGTGCCAGCAGCTTGGTGTCCGGGGGCAATTACAATGAGCAGTTCTTC.

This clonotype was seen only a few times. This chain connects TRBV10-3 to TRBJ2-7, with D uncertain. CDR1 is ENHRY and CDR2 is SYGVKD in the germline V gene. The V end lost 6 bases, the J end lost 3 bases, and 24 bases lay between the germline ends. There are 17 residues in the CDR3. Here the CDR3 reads CAISESAFRPEGYEQYF. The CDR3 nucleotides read TGTGCCATCAGCGAATCTGCCTTTCGTCCTGAAGGCTACGAGCAGTACTTC.

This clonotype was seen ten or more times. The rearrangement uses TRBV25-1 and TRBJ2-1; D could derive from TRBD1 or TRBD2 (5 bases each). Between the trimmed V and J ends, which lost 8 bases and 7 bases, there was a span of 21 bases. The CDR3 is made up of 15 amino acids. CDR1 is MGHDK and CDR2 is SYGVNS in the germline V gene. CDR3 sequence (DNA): TGTGCCAGCTCCCACCTGGGGGTTAATAGTAATGAGCAGTTCTTC. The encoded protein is CASSHLGVNSNEQFF.

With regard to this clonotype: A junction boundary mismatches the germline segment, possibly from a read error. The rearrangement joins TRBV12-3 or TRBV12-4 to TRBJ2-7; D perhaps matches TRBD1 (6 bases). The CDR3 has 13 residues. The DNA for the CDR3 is TGTGCCAGCAGCCCCGGACAGACCTACGGGCAGTACTTC. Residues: CASSPGQTYGQYF.

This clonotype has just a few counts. The DNA for the CDR3 is TGCAGCGTCGGAACGCCCTTCGGGGGAGAGCAGTTCTTC. Translating it yields CSVGTPFGGEQFF. The chain recombines TRBV29-1 with TRBJ2-1, with D maybe TRBD2 (6 bases). The CDR3 has 13 residues. Germline CDR1 and CDR2: SQVTM and ANQGSEA. Trimming left V 6 bases short and J 10 bases short, with 19 bases between.

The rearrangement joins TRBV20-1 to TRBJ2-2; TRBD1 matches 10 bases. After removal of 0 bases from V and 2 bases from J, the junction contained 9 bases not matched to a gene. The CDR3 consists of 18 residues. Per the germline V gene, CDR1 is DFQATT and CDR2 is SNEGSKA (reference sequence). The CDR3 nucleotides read TGCAGTGCTAGAGATTATACGACAGGGGGCTTTAACACCGGGGAGCTGTTTTTT. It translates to CSARDYTTGGFNTGELFF.

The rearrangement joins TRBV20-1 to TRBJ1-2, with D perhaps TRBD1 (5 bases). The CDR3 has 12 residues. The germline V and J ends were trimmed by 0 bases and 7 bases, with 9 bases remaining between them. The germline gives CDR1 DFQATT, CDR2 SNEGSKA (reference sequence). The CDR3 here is CSAREPGPGYTF. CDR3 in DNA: TGCAGTGCTAGAGAGCCGGGGCCTGGCTACACCTTC.

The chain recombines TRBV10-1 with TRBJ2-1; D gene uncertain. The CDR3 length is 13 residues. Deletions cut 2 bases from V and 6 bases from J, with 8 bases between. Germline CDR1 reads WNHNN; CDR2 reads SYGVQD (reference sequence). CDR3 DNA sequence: TGCGCCAGCAGTGAGCACCTCGCCAATGAGCAGTTCTTC. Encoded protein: CASSEHLANEQFF.

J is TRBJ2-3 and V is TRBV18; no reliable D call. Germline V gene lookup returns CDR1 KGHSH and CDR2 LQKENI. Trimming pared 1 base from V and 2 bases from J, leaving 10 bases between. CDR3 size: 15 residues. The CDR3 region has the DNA TGTGCCAGCTCACCACTTTCCAGCGACACAGATACGCAGTATTTT. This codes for CASSPLSSDTDTQYF. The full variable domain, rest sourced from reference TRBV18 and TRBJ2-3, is NAGVMQNPRHLVRRRGQEARLRCSPMKGHSHVYWYRQLPEEGLKFMVYLQKENIIDESGMPKERFSAEFPKEGPSILRIQQVVRGDSAAYFCASSPLSSDTDTQYFGPGTRLTVL.